The present TCR beta chain was sequenced within a study of shared clonotypes between healthy human individuals. Overall study context: Three plates were used per donor for CD4 naive, three for CD4 memory, two for CD8 naive and one for CD8 memory.

The germline V and J ends were trimmed by 2 bases and 3 bases, with 16 bases remaining between them. Per the germline V gene, CDR1 is SEHNR and CDR2 is FQNEAQ (reference sequence). This CDR3 has 16 amino acids. Study results and caveats: Only blood samples were collected, and tissue repertoires likely differ.

This clone appeared once. The target antigen is unknown. The protocol was immunoSEQ multiplex PCR, while the TCRdb copy is restricted to in-frame clones and leaves out a portion. This sample carries 2 million to 2.5 million clones, roughly 93% of them seen once, and the ten largest clones take around 0.4%. Recent acute infections and vaccinations were absent in the healthy HIV-negative adult donors. Subsets obtained from CD4+ cells comprised CD45RA+ naive and CD45RA-negative memory cells. The chain uses TRBV7-9 and TRBJ2-5; a possible D gene is TRBD1 (5 bases). The sample comprised naive CD4+ T cells from PBMCs. Subset denoted: CD45RA+ positively selected. The receptor was isolated from a man younger than 30 in good health. Some clones in this sample may be carry-over from other donors' samples. CDR3 amino acids: CASSLSQGSSKETQYF. The CDR3 DNA is TGTGCCAGCAGCTTATCCCAGGGCTCTTCGAAAGAGACCCAGTACTTC.